The 32 T cell receptor beta chains given below trace back to one sample, sequenced in a study of sequential checkpoint blockade in melanoma. Regarding treatment: randomized to nivolumab then ipilimumab (arm A) or the reverse (arm B). Libraries were prepared by immunoSEQ multiplex PCR; TCRdb keeps only in-frame clonotypes and omits some of them. There are tens of thousands of clones in the sample; 86% occur only once, and more than 10% lies in the top ten. This sample comprised CD8+ T cells sorted from blood (inferred from file names), obtained from a patient given nivolumab and ipilimumab in sequence. The receptor set was obtained from a human donor with melanoma.

This clone was seen a few times. CDR3 sequence reads: CASSILAGNTEAFF. The CDR3 DNA reads as TGTGCCAGTAGTATATTAGCGGGGAACACTGAAGCTTTCTTT. The chain couples TRBV19 to TRBJ1-1; D remains unclear. Trimming took off 2 bases at V and 1 base at J, with 8 bases between the two ends. There are 14 residues in the CDR3. CDR1 LNHDA and CDR2 SQIVND come from the germline V gene (reference sequence).

CDR3 sequence reads: CASSLSGRWGQSSYNEQFF. The CDR3 coding sequence is TGTGCCAGCAGCTTGAGCGGGAGATGGGGACAAAGCTCCTACAATGAGCAGTTCTTC. The chain couples TRBV2 to TRBJ2-1; 8 bases align to TRBD2. CDR3 length equals 19 residues. Per the germline V gene, CDR1 is SNHLY and CDR2 is FYNNEI. J was trimmed by 0 bases and V by 6 bases; bases with no gene match: 16.

CDR3 protein: CASSPTGAEAFF. CDR3 sequence (DNA): TGCGCCAGCAGCCCAACAGGTGCTGAAGCTTTCTTT. The V and J genes are TRBV5-1 and TRBJ1-1; possible D gene TRBD1, 5 bases. Germline V lookup: CDR1 SGHRS, CDR2 YFSETQ. CDR3 size: 12 residues. V lost 4 bases, J lost 6 bases, and 10 bases lay in between.

The gene calls are TRBV7-6 and TRBJ2-2; 12 positions agree with TRBD1. V shed 6 bases and J 5 bases; nucleotides not matched to a gene: 10. This CDR3 has 17 residues. Germline values: CDR1 SGHVS, CDR2 FNYEAQ. CDR3 in amino acids: CASSSGTGGVRTGELFF. Here the CDR3 DNA reads TGTGCCAGCAGTTCCGGGACAGGGGGCGTTAGGACCGGGGAGCTGTTTTTT.

CDR3 nucleotide sequence: TGTGCCAGCAGTACCCAAACAAACACTGAAGCTTTCTTT. It encodes CASSTQTNTEAFF. The rearrangement uses TRBV27 and TRBJ1-1; D not resolved. This CDR3 is 13 amino acids long. V gave up 5 bases and J gave up 2 bases, with 9 bases separating them. The V gene's germline CDR1 is MNHEY and CDR2 SMNVEV (reference sequence).

The J gene is TRBJ1-2, the V gene TRBV10-3; 8 positions match TRBD1. This CDR3 has 15 amino acids. Germline assignment: CDR1 ENHRY and CDR2 SYGVKD. The ends lost 0 bases at V and 8 bases at J; junction bases unmatched: 8. The DNA for the CDR3 is TGTGCCATCAGTGAGTCTTGGCAGGGGGCGGTAGGCTACACCTTC. This translates into CAISESWQGAVGYTF.

The CDR3 nucleotides read TGTGCCAGCAGCCAAGGGCTATATGCGGACGAGCAGTACTTC. Its translation: CASSQGLYADEQYF. The rearrangement links TRBV4-2 to TRBJ2-7; no clear D. V lost 1 base and J 5 bases, leaving 12 bases between the germline ends. This CDR3 has 14 residues. The V gene's germline CDR1 is LGHNA and CDR2 YNFKEQ.

The V call is TRBV5-4, the J call TRBJ2-1; 10 bases line up with TRBD2. Per germline, CDR1 SGHNT and CDR2 YYREEE (reference sequence). The CDR3 is 17 residues long. The trim removed 1 base at V and 5 bases at J, leaving 9 bases unmatched. The CDR3 region has the DNA TGTGCCAGCAGCTTGAGTCTAGCGGGAGAGGTCGACAATGAGCAGTTCTTC. Its translation: CASSLSLAGEVDNEQFF.

This clone came up once. In DNA, the CDR3 is TGTGCCAGCAGCTTGGAAACTAGCGGGGCCTACGAGCAGTACGTC. Its translation is CASSLETSGAYEQYV. The chain links TRBV5-5 to TRBJ2-7, with 10 nucleotides matching TRBD2. The CDR3 length is 15 residues. Germline V CDR1 and CDR2: SGHKS, YYEKEE (reference sequence). The V gene end was trimmed by 0 bases and the J gene end by 2 bases; junction bases not matched to a gene: 2.

The CDR3: CASTLWVGGRIEQFF. The DNA for the CDR3 is TGTGCCAGCACCCTATGGGTAGGGGGTAGAATTGAGCAGTTCTTC. The chain carries TRBV28 and TRBJ2-1; perhaps TRBD1 as D (6 bases). With 7 bases removed from V and 9 bases from J, the gap between germline ends came to 22 bases. The CDR3 covers 15 residues. Germline values: CDR1 MDHEN, CDR2 SYDVKM.

The chain links TRBV9 to TRBJ2-3; 8 bases are shared with TRBD2. V shed 2 bases, J shed 1 base, and the junction held 6 bases outside the gene matches. The CDR3 sequence is 16 residues long. Looked up from germline, CDR1 is SGDLS and CDR2 is YYNGEE. This chain's CDR3 is CASSVGAGAGTDTQYF. The CDR3, as DNA: TGTGCCAGCAGCGTGGGAGCGGGGGCCGGCACAGATACGCAGTATTTT.

This clone was seen only once. The rearrangement joins TRBV18 to TRBJ1-5; D unresolved. V was shortened by 1 base and J by 0 bases, with 10 bases between the two germline ends. Germline V gene data show CDR1 as KGHSH and CDR2 as LQKENI. The CDR3 extends over 16 amino acids. In DNA, the CDR3 is TGTGCCAGCTCACCACGCTTCGGAGATAGCAATCAGCCCCAGCATTTT. Its protein is CASSPRFGDSNQPQHF.

The CDR3 nucleotides read TGTGCCAGCAGTACCGAGGGGGGGGAGGCGGACTATGGCTACACCTTC. It encodes CASSTEGGEADYGYTF. This rearrangement joins TRBV27 to TRBJ1-2, with a possible D match to TRBD1 (6 bases). The V gene lost 5 bases and the J gene lost 3 bases, with 19 bases spanning the gap. From germline, CDR1 is MNHEY and CDR2 SMNVEV (reference sequence). The CDR3 contains 16 residues.

This clone has only a few counts. V is TRBV19 and J is TRBJ1-1; no reliable D call. This CDR3 is built from 11 residues. Trimming cost V 6 bases and J 6 bases, with 8 bases left between them. Germline CDR1 and CDR2: LNHDA and SQIVND (reference sequence). CDR3 in DNA: TGTGCCAGTAGCTACAGCTCTGAAGCTTTCTTT. Translation: CASSYSSEAFF.

This chain connects TRBV19 to TRBJ2-1; TRBD2 aligns across 12 bases. The V gene end was trimmed by 4 bases and the J gene end by 3 bases; junction bases not matched to a gene: 10. The length of the CDR3 is 18 residues. Germline lookup yields CDR1 LNHDA and CDR2 SQIVND (reference sequence). The CDR3 DNA sequence: TGTGCCAGTAGTACGATGACTAGCGGGAGTTCTTTCTACAATGAGCAGTTCTTC. This codes for CASSTMTSGSSFYNEQFF. The whole variable domain, filled in from reference TRBV19 and TRBJ2-1, reads DGGITQSPKYLFRKEGQNVTLSCEQNLNHDAMYWYRQDPGQGLRLIYYSQIVNDFQKGDIAEGYSVSREKKESFPLTVTSAQKNPTAFYLCASSTMTSGSSFYNEQFFGPGTRLTVL.

This sequence joins TRBV14 and TRBJ1-1, with unresolved D. V lost 4 bases and J 0 bases, leaving 12 bases between the germline ends. The germline V gene encodes CDR1 SGHDN and CDR2 FVKESK. The CDR3 length is 15 residues. The CDR3 DNA sequence: TGTGCCAGCAGCCCCTACCTTAGTCTGAACACTGAAGCTTTCTTT. Amino acid sequence: CASSPYLSLNTEAFF. Full variable domain (outside the CDR3, taken from reference TRBV14 and TRBJ1-1): EAGVTQFPSHSVIEKGQTVTLRCDPISGHDNLYWYRRVMGKEIKFLLHFVKESKQDESGMPNNRFLAERTGGTYSTLKVQPAELEDSGVYFCASSPYLSLNTEAFFGQGTRLTVV.

The genes are TRBV30 and TRBJ2-5; tentatively, D is TRBD2 (5 bases). Per germline, CDR1 GTSNPN and CDR2 SVGIG (reference sequence). The CDR3 length is 14 residues. V was cut by 0 bases and J by 2 bases, with 10 bases left in between. Here the CDR3 reads CAWSVHRGQETQYF. The CDR3 nucleotides are TGTGCCTGGAGTGTACATCGGGGACAAGAGACCCAGTACTTC.

The chain joins TRBV27 to TRBJ1-5; weak D call: TRBD1 (6 bases). The CDR3 has 14 residues. The germline CDR1 and CDR2 sequences are MNHEY and SMNVEV (reference sequence). V lost 5 bases and J 3 bases, leaving 11 bases between the germline ends. In DNA, the CDR3 is TGTGCCAGCAGTGTTACAGGGTTCAATCAGCCCCAGCATTTT. Its translation is CASSVTGFNQPQHF.

The chain joins TRBV27 to TRBJ2-7; 9 bases agree with TRBD1. Germline assignment: CDR1 MNHEY and CDR2 SMNVEV (reference sequence). The CDR3 has 15 amino acids. V lost 4 bases, J lost 5 bases, and 9 bases stayed unmatched. The CDR3 spells CASSYGQGLWDEQYF. CDR3 nucleotide sequence: TGTGCCAGCAGTTATGGACAGGGGTTGTGGGACGAGCAGTACTTC.

This rearrangement joins TRBV11-2 to TRBJ2-7, with a possible D match to TRBD2 (5 bases). V lost 1 base to trimming and J lost 2 bases, with 12 bases between them. The germline gives CDR1 SGHAT, CDR2 FQNNGV. This CDR3 has 15 amino acids. CDR3 region: CASSLGPEVTYEQYV. Written as DNA, the CDR3 is TGTGCCAGCAGCTTAGGGCCGGAGGTAACCTACGAGCAGTACGTC.

The V gene is TRBV4-3, the J gene TRBJ1-2; no reliable D call. CDR1 is LGHNA and CDR2 is YSLEER in the germline V gene. The CDR3 spans 16 residues. The V end lost 0 bases, the J end lost 4 bases, and 15 bases lay between the germline ends. The CDR3 DNA reads TGCGCCAGCAGCCAAGATTGGGAGGAAGGGATCTATGGCTACACCTTC. It codes for CASSQDWEEGIYGYTF.

This sequence joins TRBV28 and TRBJ2-2; tentatively, D is TRBD2 (5 bases). The V and J ends lost 7 bases and 6 bases respectively, with 15 bases between them. This CDR3 spans 14 amino acids. Looked up from germline, CDR1 is MDHEN and CDR2 is SYDVKM. This CDR3 is CASTALAGPGELFF. DNA of the CDR3: TGTGCCAGCACCGCCCTAGCCGGCCCCGGGGAGCTGTTTTTT.

V gene TRBV5-6 combines with J gene TRBJ2-3; 9 bases fit TRBD1. The CDR3 is made up of 16 amino acids. The junction had 6 bases not matched to a gene; V was cut back by 4 bases and J by 0 bases. From germline, CDR1 is SGHDT and CDR2 YYEEEE. In nucleotides, the CDR3 is TGTGCCAGCAGCCTTACAGGGGGCTACAGCACAGATACGCAGTATTTT. Translation gives CASSLTGGYSTDTQYF.

The chain carries TRBV9 and TRBJ2-1; 8 bases fit TRBD2. Trimming took 3 bases from V and 1 from J; bases not matched to a gene: 3. This CDR3 is built from 15 residues. The germline gives CDR1 SGDLS, CDR2 YYNGEE. DNA of the CDR3: TGTGCCAGCAGCGAGGGCGGGAGGTCCTACAATGAGCAGTTCTTC. Amino acids: CASSEGGRSYNEQFF.

This clone was found a few times. V gene TRBV5-3 combines with J gene TRBJ2-1; 11 nucleotides match TRBD2. TRBV5-3 has ORF status, its function being uncertain. CDR3 length: 16 residues. J gave up 6 bases and V 4 bases, and 9 bases lay outside the gene matches. CDR3 DNA: TGTGCCAGAAGCATTATAGCGGGAGGGCCCGGCAATGAGCAGTTCTTC. It translates to CARSIIAGGPGNEQFF.

This clone has only one observation. The V and J genes are TRBV27 and TRBJ2-1; D unclear. From germline, CDR1 is MNHEY and CDR2 SMNVEV (reference sequence). The CDR3 totals 12 residues. V lost 8 bases to trimming and J lost 3 bases, with 8 bases between them. The DNA for the CDR3 is TGTGCCAGCGCCGAGAACTACAATGAGCAGTTCTTC. As protein: CASAENYNEQFF.

The chain couples TRBV7-2 to TRBJ2-1; 7 bases line up with TRBD1. Per germline, CDR1 SGHTA and CDR2 FQGNSA. This CDR3 spans 15 amino acids. Germline trimming cut 4 bases from V and 5 bases from J; bases unmatched to any gene: 8. The CDR3 sequence is CASSSTWDSDNEQFF. DNA for the CDR3: TGTGCCAGCAGCTCAACTTGGGACAGCGACAATGAGCAGTTCTTC.

The CDR3: CASSLRTDWSYEQYV. CDR3 in DNA: TGTGCCAGCAGTTTAAGGACAGATTGGTCCTACGAGCAGTACGTC. The chain combines TRBV6-1 with TRBJ2-7; tentatively, D is TRBD1 (6 bases). The CDR3 is made up of 15 amino acids. Trimming cost V 5 bases and J 1 base, with 15 bases left between them. Germline CDR1 and CDR2: MNHNS and SASEGT.

V is TRBV5-1 and J is TRBJ1-1; 7 bases align to TRBD1. The CDR3 is 18 amino acids. The V segment lost 4 bases and the J segment 5 bases; nucleotides outside the gene matches: 20. Germline V gene lookup returns CDR1 SGHRS and CDR2 YFSETQ. For the CDR3, the DNA is TGCGCCAGCAGCCCCTGGGTGGGGAGAGGGGGCGAAGGAACTGAAGCTTTCTTT. This sequence encodes CASSPWVGRGGEGTEAFF.

This chain links TRBV21-1 with TRBJ2-2; the table's D call, TRBD2, has no DNA check behind it. TRBV21-1 is an annotated pseudogene. The CDR3 has 16 residues. The CDR3 loop reads CASRPGRGWDTGELFF. The DNA for the CDR3 is TGTGCCAGCAGACCCGGGAGGGGGTGGGACACCGGGGAGCTGTTTTTT.

V usage is TRBV7-9 and J usage is TRBJ2-1; 7 nucleotides align to TRBD2. J was trimmed by 2 bases and V by 5 bases; bases with no gene match: 6. Germline-derived CDR1 and CDR2 are SEHNR and FQNEAQ (reference sequence). The CDR3 is 15 amino acids. CDR3 sequence reads: CASSTQSGTYNEQFF. The CDR3 region has the DNA TGTGCCAGCAGCACACAAAGCGGGACCTACAATGAGCAGTTCTTC. Combining the CDR3 with reference TRBV7-9 and TRBJ2-1 gives the whole variable domain DTGVSQNPRHKITKRGQNVTFRCDPISEHNRLYWYRQTLGQGPEFLTYFQNEAQLEKSRLLSDRFSAERPKGSFSTLEIQRTEQGDSAMYLCASSTQSGTYNEQFFGPGTRLTVL.

The J gene is TRBJ2-2, the V gene TRBV19; 11 bases align to TRBD1. This CDR3 is built from 16 residues. V trimming: 4 bases; J trimming: 4 bases; junction bases outside the gene matches: 5. Germline CDR1 reads LNHDA; CDR2 reads SQIVND (reference sequence). CDR3 region: CASSTGQGVGTGELFF. DNA for the CDR3: TGTGCCAGTAGTACGGGACAGGGGGTGGGCACCGGGGAGCTGTTTTTT.